The source of this TCR beta chain is a study of cytomegalovirus exposure and HLA in healthy donors. Study-wide results and limits: In an earlier analysis, in some 600 donors, most V segments appeared productive either ~90% or ~30% of the time. The investigators catalogued 150 to 200 TCR beta chains as cytomegalovirus-associated.

Turning to this clone: The antigen is unknown.

CDR3 length: 14 residues. V shed 4 bases and J shed 0 bases, with 7 bases lying between them. CDR1 SNHLY and CDR2 FYNNEI come from the germline V gene. The study ran its PCR with 60 Vbeta and 13 Jbeta primers. The repertoire was sequenced with immunoSEQ multiplex PCR; TCRdb's copy has only in-frame clones and lacks some. The sample records some 200,000 clones, 75% to 85% being singletons. This TCR derives from a young woman in good health and CMV-seronegative. The sample consisted of PBMCs. The chain links TRBV2 to TRBJ1-3; possible D gene TRBD1, 5 bases. The CDR3 sequence: CASSGQFSGNTIYF. CDR3 DNA sequence: TGTGCCAGCAGTGGACAGTTCTCTGGAAACACCATATATTTT.